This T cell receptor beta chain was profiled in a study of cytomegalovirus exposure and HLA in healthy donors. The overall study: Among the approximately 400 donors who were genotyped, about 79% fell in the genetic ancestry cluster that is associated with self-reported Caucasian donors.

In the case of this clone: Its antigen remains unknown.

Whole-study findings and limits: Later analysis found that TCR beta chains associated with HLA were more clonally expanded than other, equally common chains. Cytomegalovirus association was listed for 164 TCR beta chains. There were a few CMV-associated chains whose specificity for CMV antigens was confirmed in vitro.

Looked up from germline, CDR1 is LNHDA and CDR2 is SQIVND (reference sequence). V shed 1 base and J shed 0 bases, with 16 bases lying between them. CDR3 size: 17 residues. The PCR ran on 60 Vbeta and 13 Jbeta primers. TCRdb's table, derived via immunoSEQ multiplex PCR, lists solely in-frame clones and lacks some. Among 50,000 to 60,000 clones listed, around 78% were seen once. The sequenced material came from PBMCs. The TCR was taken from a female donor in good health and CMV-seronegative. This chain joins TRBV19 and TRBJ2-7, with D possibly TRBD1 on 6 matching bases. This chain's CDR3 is CASSIGRTAQSSYEQYF. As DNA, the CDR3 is TGTGCCAGTAGTATAGGCCGGACAGCCCAGAGCTCCTACGAGCAGTACTTC.